The 10 T cell receptor beta chains below come from one sample, sequenced in a study of blood T cell repertoires in COVID-19. Clones were sequenced by immunoSEQ multiplex PCR, and TCRdb holds only the in-frame ones, with some missing. The sample has fewer than 400,000 clones; approximately 87% are singletons. The sequenced sample consisted of PBMCs or T cells enriched from blood (not recorded which). Source of these receptors: a woman between 45 and 65 years old who had recovered from COVID-19.

The chain couples TRBV27 to TRBJ1-5, with D possibly matching TRBD1 (5 bases). This CDR3 has 19 residues. Germline V gene lookup returns CDR1 MNHEY and CDR2 SMNVEV (reference sequence). V was cut by 0 bases and J by 2 bases, with 20 bases left in between. The CDR3 loop reads CASSLSLPQGVMGNQPQHF. The CDR3 coding sequence is TGTGCCAGCAGTTTATCGCTCCCTCAGGGTGTGATGGGCAATCAGCCCCAGCATTTT.

This chain joins TRBV7-8 and TRBJ2-4; D is perhaps TRBD1 or TRBD2 (5 bases each). Germline CDR1 is SGHVS and CDR2 is FQNEAQ. V was trimmed by 5 bases and J by 9 bases, leaving 8 bases between them. The CDR3 totals 11 residues. CDR3 bases: TGTGCCAGCAGCCAGGGAGTCATTCAGTACTTC. Its translation: CASSQGVIQYF.

This clone has just a few counts. The chain has TRBV2 and TRBJ1-2; TRBD1 aligns across 8 bases. The CDR3 is 14 amino acids. The V gene end was trimmed by 5 bases and the J gene end by 2 bases; junction bases not matched to a gene: 4. Germline V gene data show CDR1 as SNHLY and CDR2 as FYNNEI. Here the CDR3 reads CASSWTGFNYGYTF. CDR3 DNA: TGTGCCAGCAGTTGGACAGGGTTCAACTATGGCTACACCTTC.

V and J are TRBV12-3 or TRBV12-4 and TRBJ1-2; TRBD1 is a possible D gene (5 bases). This CDR3 contains 13 residues. Trimming took 3 bases from V and 4 from J, leaving 9 bases between them. CDR3 protein: CASSLGGSYGYTF. The CDR3 coding sequence is TGTGCCAGCAGTTTGGGGGGAAGCTATGGCTACACCTTC.

This chain links TRBV7-9 with TRBJ2-1; D may be TRBD1 (6 bases). V lost 5 bases and J 0 bases, leaving 23 bases between the germline ends. The CDR3 spans 19 residues. Per germline, CDR1 SEHNR and CDR2 FQNEAQ (reference sequence). The CDR3 here is CASSDIFGTSDSSYNEQFF. The CDR3 DNA sequence: TGTGCCAGCAGCGACATCTTCGGGACATCCGATAGCTCCTACAATGAGCAGTTCTTC.

In this sample, this clone turned up a few times. The CDR3 reads CASSQESEAKNIQYF. The CDR3 nucleotides are TGTGCCAGCAGCCAAGAAAGCGAAGCCAAAAACATTCAGTACTTC. The rearrangement links TRBV4-2 to TRBJ2-4, with D uncertain. Germline V CDR1 and CDR2: LGHNA, YNFKEQ. The CDR3 is 15 amino acids. V was pared by 0 bases and J by 0 bases, with 6 bases between.

J is TRBJ2-5 and V is TRBV2; a weak D match, TRBD2 (5 bases). The V end was cut by 5 bases, the J end by 0 bases, with 10 bases between. The germline CDR1 and CDR2 sequences are SNHLY and FYNNEI. CDR3 length equals 14 residues. The CDR3, as DNA: TGTGCCAGCAGTCCATCGGGGAACCAAGAGACCCAGTACTTC. It codes for CASSPSGNQETQYF.

The V call is TRBV7-8, the J call TRBJ2-2; D remains ambiguous. The CDR3 has 14 residues. V shed 1 base and J shed 5 bases, with 8 bases lying between them. Germline V CDR1 and CDR2: SGHVS, FQNEAQ. The CDR3 DNA follows: TGTGCCAGCAGCTTAGGCACTATAACCGGGGAGCTGTTTTTT. It is translated as CASSLGTITGELFF.

The chain combines TRBV19 with TRBJ1-1, with D unresolved. The CDR3 sequence is 18 residues long. Trimming removed 1 base at V and 7 bases at J, with 25 bases between. Germline-derived CDR1 and CDR2 are LNHDA and SQIVND (reference sequence). The CDR3 DNA follows: TGTGCCAGTAGTATAGTACGGGGTTTGACACCAGAGGAAGTTGAAGCTTTCTTT. Encoded protein: CASSIVRGLTPEEVEAFF.

CDR3 sequence: CASSPPSGGEQFF. In DNA, the CDR3 is TGTGCCAGCAGCCCTCCTAGCGGGGGGGAGCAGTTCTTC. The rearrangement links TRBV28 to TRBJ2-1, with 11 bases aligning to TRBD2. The CDR3 has 13 residues. CDR1 and CDR2 from the germline V gene are MDHEN and SYDVKM. With 6 bases clipped from V and 10 bases from J, the junction kept 5 bases outside the gene matches.